Described below is a single TCR beta chain sequence and its context. Which antigen it targets is not known. Qualities for individual bases were not recorded, and no much larger clone is one base off. Sequencing was performed on an Illumina HiSeq 1500. The raw public reads went through TCRdb reprocessing: fastp at Q25, MiXCR clone calling, in-frame beta chains kept. Each entry merges the rows of one CDR3 protein and shows their most common DNA and genes. Counted in this sample were 900,000 to 950,000 distinct CDR3 sequences; 31% of them appeared once. Clones ranked in the top ten supply around 15% of the sample. The entry originates in a study of T cell repertoires in cytomegalovirus infection (dated 2019 in TCRdb). About the full investigation: Peptide stimulations targeted recently identified HLA-C-restricted CMV epitopes, whose presentation resists viral immunomodulation, together with well-studied HLA-B-restricted epitopes. The HLA type of each donor mattered for the analysis, because public TCR beta signatures pointed to carriage of CMV infection along with the matching HLA type.

The sample's treatment or condition label is to be understood as: in vitro stimulation with specific CMV peptide epitopes to enrich CMV-specific T cells. Paper-wide results and their limitations: The ex vivo response was dominated by HLA-C-restricted CMV-specific TCR beta clonotypes, and the single most frequent clonotype in two of eight donors was supplied by these HLA-C-restricted clonotypes. In both this cohort and an independent cohort of some 350 donors, the cumulative frequency of public TCR beta family members distinguished carriers of CMV infection plus the relevant HLA type.

Trimming at the junction amounts to 6 bases on V and 1 base on J, and the germline ends lie 10 bases apart. Spanning cysteine to phenylalanine, the CDR3 consists of 15 amino acids. Just the 45-base CDR3 DNA is kept, in frame starting at base 1. The germline V gene encodes CDR1 LGHDT and CDR2 YNNKEL (reference sequence). Specimen: cultured CD8+ T cells from PBMCs, collected from culture after CMV antigen stimulation. This TCR was recovered from a human donor in good health (CMV status not recorded). Some clones in this sample may be carry-over from other donors' samples. Rearrangement joined TRBV3-1 to TRBJ2-6; TRBD1 is a weak D gene call, 5 bases matching. At the DNA level, the sequence is TGTGCCAGCAGAGGCAGGGTTTCTGGGGCCAACGTCCTGACTTTC. Translated, this is CASRGRVSGANVLTF.